This TCR beta chain originates from a study of blood T cells in healthy people across ages. The authors ran a second PCR of 7 to 11 cycles using a sample-barcoded 5' primer and a J-beta primer mix. A 12-random-nucleotide template-switch adaptor tagged each cDNA molecule. Paired-end reads containing CDR3 totaled no fewer than 2.5 million for each sample. Each CDR3 protein gets one entry after TCRdb re-called the 5' RACE reads with MiXCR. The sample shows about 1.1 million distinct CDR3 sequences, less than 45% of them seen only once. This clonotype has a count of ten or more. The target antigen is unknown. V was shortened by 4 bases and J by 5 bases, with 11 bases between the two germline ends. Germline CDR1 and CDR2: SQVTM and ANQGSEA. This CDR3 comprises 12 residues. Study observations and caveats: Roughly linear age-related decline in beta diversity appeared, significant by age about 40. With naive T cell percentage, TCR beta diversity showed a strong correlation.

Specimen: blood. V and J are TRBV29-1 and TRBJ2-5; TRBD2 is a possible D gene (5 bases). The sequence was collected from a man younger than 30 in good health. The CDR3: CSVGPSGETQYF. The CDR3 nucleotides read TGCAGCGTTGGGCCAAGCGGCGAGACCCAGTACTTC.